Listed below are T cell receptor beta chains from one sample, sequenced in a study of blood T cells in healthy people across ages. TCRdb ran MiXCR on the 5' RACE reads and lists one entry per CDR3 protein. The data contain some 1,500,000 distinct CDR3 sequences, 42% of them seen just once; the ten biggest clones take up 4%. The sequencing sample was made of blood. All receptors come from a woman aged 18 to 35 in good health. The CDR3 runs from the conserved cysteine through the conserved F or W. The order of the fields is CDR3 length, clone size, V gene, D gene, J gene, CDR3 protein, CDR3 DNA. The D gene is left open where the match is weak. Size tells how often a clone was seen (once, few, many) or the class of an expanded clone, and some rows leave it out.

length: 15; size: -; V: TRBV7-9; D: -; J: TRBJ2-7; CDR3: CASSLVYSSYNEQYF; DNA: TGTGCCAGCAGCTTAGTTTACAGCTCCTACAATGAGCAGTACTTC
length: 15; size: -; V: TRBV4-3; D: TRBD2; J: TRBJ2-3; CDR3: CASSQGGLGADTQYF; DNA: TGCGCCAGCAGCCAAGGTGGACTAGGAGCAGATACGCAGTATTTT
length: 10; size: -; V: TRBV29-1; D: -; J: TRBJ1-1; CDR3: CSVDGAKAFF; DNA: TGCAGCGTTGATGGGGCGAAGGCTTTCTTT
length: 13; size: few; V: TRBV12-3/TRBV12-4; D: -; J: TRBJ1-5; CDR3: CASSLGEFQPQHF; DNA: TGTGCCAGCAGTTTAGGGGAGTTTCAGCCCCAGCATTTT
length: 16; size: few; V: TRBV7-6; D: TRBD2; J: TRBJ2-1; CDR3: CASSLAPLAGRTEQFF; DNA: TGTGCCAGCAGCTTAGCCCCACTAGCGGGAAGGACTGAGCAGTTCTTC
length: 14; size: -; V: TRBV7-2; D: -; J: TRBJ1-2; CDR3: CASSSLHLNYGYTF; DNA: TGTGCCAGCAGCTCTCTACACCTCAACTATGGCTACACCTTC
length: 15; size: -; V: TRBV7-9; D: -; J: TRBJ2-3; CDR3: CASSLLGGTRDTQYF; DNA: TGTGCCAGCAGCTTATTAGGGGGGACGAGAGATACGCAGTATTTT
length: 14; size: -; V: TRBV6-2/TRBV6-3; D: -; J: TRBJ1-1; CDR3: CASSWTESDTEAFF; DNA: TGTGCCAGCAGCTGGACAGAAAGCGACACTGAAGCTTTCTTT
length: 13; size: -; V: TRBV20-1; D: -; J: TRBJ1-1; CDR3: CSATKDPNTEAFF; DNA: TGCAGTGCTACTAAGGACCCGAACACTGAAGCTTTCTTT
length: 18; size: -; V: TRBV27; D: TRBD2; J: TRBJ2-3; CDR3: CASSFRPGTSGGAGTQYF; DNA: TGTGCCAGCAGTTTTCGGCCAGGGACTAGCGGGGGGGCTGGTACGCAGTATTTT
length: 15; size: -; V: TRBV12-3/TRBV12-4; D: TRBD1; J: TRBJ1-2; CDR3: CAILSGTGEFRGYTF; DNA: TGTGCCATCCTGAGCGGGACAGGGGAATTCAGAGGCTACACCTTC
length: 14; size: -; V: TRBV6-2/TRBV6-3; D: -; J: TRBJ1-5; CDR3: CASSYVVAYQPQHF; DNA: TGTGCCAGCAGTTACGTGGTGGCCTATCAGCCCCAGCATTTT
length: 14; size: -; V: TRBV9; D: TRBD1; J: TRBJ1-3; CDR3: CASSGRVQGTTIYF; DNA: TGTGCCAGCAGCGGGAGAGTACAGGGGACCACCATATATTTT
length: 14; size: -; V: TRBV29-1; D: TRBD2; J: TRBJ2-7; CDR3: CSVGTSGRSYEQYF; DNA: TGCAGCGTTGGGACTAGCGGGAGGTCCTACGAGCAGTACTTC
length: 14; size: few; V: TRBV11-2; D: -; J: TRBJ2-5; CDR3: CASSFGLAYNEQYF; DNA: TGTGCCAGCAGCTTTGGTCTAGCCTACAATGAGCAGTACTTC
length: 18; size: -; V: TRBV25-1; D: TRBD1; J: TRBJ2-6; CDR3: CASSQRQGAVPGANVLTF; DNA: TGTGCCAGCAGTCAACGACAGGGGGCCGTTCCTGGGGCCAACGTCCTGACTTTC
length: 14; size: -; V: TRBV10-3; D: -; J: TRBJ2-3; CDR3: CAISVRGSTDTQYF; DNA: TGTGCCATCAGCGTACGGGGCAGCACAGATACGCAGTATTTT
length: 14; size: many; V: TRBV12-3/TRBV12-4; D: -; J: TRBJ2-3; CDR3: CASSPGFFTDTQYF; DNA: TGTGCCAGCAGTCCAGGGTTTTTCACAGATACGCAGTATTTT
length: 15; size: few; V: TRBV27; D: TRBD1; J: TRBJ1-5; CDR3: CASSPSTGGHQPQHF; DNA: TGTGCCAGCAGTCCTTCAACAGGGGGGCATCAGCCCCAGCATTTT
length: 16; size: -; V: TRBV20-1; D: TRBD2; J: TRBJ2-1; CDR3: CSAAPHLAGGRGEQFF; DNA: TGCAGTGCTGCTCCGCACCTAGCGGGAGGGCGCGGTGAGCAGTTCTTC
length: 17; size: -; V: TRBV6-2/TRBV6-3; D: TRBD2; J: TRBJ2-5; CDR3: CASSYSSGTSGINEQYF; DNA: TGTGCCAGCAGTTACTCGAGCGGGACTAGCGGGATAAATGAGCAGTACTTC
length: 12; size: few; V: TRBV2; D: -; J: TRBJ1-5; CDR3: CASSRVNQPQHF; DNA: TGTGCCAGCAGCAGGGTAAATCAGCCCCAGCATTTT
length: 14; size: few; V: TRBV4-1; D: -; J: TRBJ2-3; CDR3: CASSQVGYSDTQYF; DNA: TGCGCCAGCAGCCAAGTGGGGTACTCAGATACGCAGTATTTT
length: 14; size: -; V: TRBV28; D: -; J: TRBJ1-1; CDR3: CASSAENLNTEAFF; DNA: TGTGCCAGCAGCGCAGAGAATTTGAACACTGAAGCTTTCTTT
length: 12; size: few; V: TRBV6-2/TRBV6-3; D: -; J: TRBJ2-5; CDR3: CASTDRPGEQYF; DNA: TGTGCCAGCACCGATCGCCCGGGGGAGCAGTACTTC
length: 14; size: -; V: TRBV3-1; D: -; J: TRBJ2-1; CDR3: CANSSSSRGETQFF; DNA: TGTGCCAACAGCTCTTCGTCTAGGGGGGAGACCCAGTTCTTC
length: 14; size: few; V: TRBV6-5; D: -; J: TRBJ2-3; CDR3: CASSYSKRGDTQYF; DNA: TGTGCCAGCAGTTACTCGAAGAGGGGTGATACGCAGTATTTT
length: 13; size: -; V: TRBV20-1; D: -; J: TRBJ1-1; CDR3: CSARDPNIGRAFF; DNA: TGCAGTGCTAGAGATCCGAACATAGGGAGGGCTTTCTTT
length: 16; size: few; V: TRBV5-1; D: TRBD2; J: TRBJ2-1; CDR3: CASSSLAGRAYNEQFF; DNA: TGCGCCAGCAGCTCTTTAGCGGGGCGAGCCTACAATGAGCAGTTCTTC
length: 14; size: -; V: TRBV6-6; D: TRBD1; J: TRBJ1-2; CDR3: CASSTGGAYYGYTF; DNA: TGTGCCAGCAGCACAGGGGGCGCATACTATGGCTACACCTTC
length: 13; size: -; V: TRBV2; D: -; J: TRBJ1-1; CDR3: CASSPDTSRRAFF; DNA: TGTGCCAGCAGTCCTGACACCTCCCGGCGGGCTTTCTTT
length: 16; size: few; V: TRBV4-1; D: -; J: TRBJ2-1; CDR3: CASSQVRGDAYNEQFF; DNA: TGCGCCAGCAGCCAAGTAAGGGGGGACGCCTACAATGAGCAGTTCTTC
length: 13; size: few; V: TRBV13; D: -; J: TRBJ2-3; CDR3: CASSLGGTNTQYF; DNA: TGTGCCAGCAGCTTAGGCGGGACCAATACGCAGTATTTT
length: 13; size: -; V: TRBV6-2/TRBV6-3; D: -; J: TRBJ1-1; CDR3: CASLTTANTEAFF; DNA: TGTGCCAGCCTGACTACAGCGAACACTGAAGCTTTCTTT
length: 16; size: few; V: TRBV5-1; D: -; J: TRBJ1-2; CDR3: CASSLEQGPPNYGYTF; DNA: TGCGCCAGCAGCTTGGAACAGGGCCCTCCTAACTATGGCTACACCTTC
length: 14; size: -; V: TRBV4-1; D: -; J: TRBJ1-5; CDR3: CASSQALPNQPQHF; DNA: TGCGCCAGCAGCCAAGCGCTACCCAATCAGCCCCAGCATTTT
length: 12; size: -; V: TRBV12-5; D: -; J: TRBJ2-7; CDR3: CASGIHGDEQYF; DNA: TGTGCTAGTGGAATTCACGGAGACGAGCAGTACTTC
length: 15; size: many; V: TRBV20-1; D: -; J: TRBJ2-7; CDR3: CSANLLSRDSYEQYF; DNA: TGCAGTGCTAATCTGCTCTCGCGGGACAGCTACGAGCAGTACTTC
length: 18; size: few; V: TRBV7-8; D: -; J: TRBJ1-4; CDR3: CASSFDRLGGATNEKLFF; DNA: TGTGCCAGCAGCTTCGACAGGCTGGGAGGTGCAACTAATGAAAAACTGTTTTTT
length: 14; size: -; V: TRBV27; D: -; J: TRBJ2-3; CDR3: CASSSVNVGDTQYF; DNA: TGTGCCAGCAGTTCTGTGAACGTGGGGGATACGCAGTATTTT
length: 14; size: once; V: TRBV7-2; D: -; J: TRBJ2-2; CDR3: CASSRETNTGELFF; DNA: TGTGCCAGCAGTCGGGAGACGAACACCGGGGAGCTGTTTTTT
length: 14; size: -; V: TRBV7-2; D: -; J: TRBJ2-1; CDR3: CASSLARASHEQFF; DNA: TGTGCCAGCAGCTTAGCGCGGGCTAGTCATGAGCAGTTCTTC
length: 15; size: -; V: TRBV7-2; D: -; J: TRBJ2-1; CDR3: CVSSYNLGAYNEQFF; DNA: TGTGTCAGCAGCTATAATCTGGGGGCCTACAATGAGCAGTTCTTC
length: 14; size: few; V: TRBV6-5; D: -; J: TRBJ2-7; CDR3: CASSYMSRGYEQYF; DNA: TGTGCCAGCAGTTACATGAGCAGGGGCTACGAGCAGTACTTC
length: 12; size: -; V: TRBV6-5; D: TRBD1; J: TRBJ1-2; CDR3: CASSTGQRGYTF; DNA: TGTGCCAGCAGTACGGGACAGCGGGGCTACACCTTC
length: 16; size: -; V: TRBV11-2; D: TRBD1; J: TRBJ2-1; CDR3: CASSTVGTGLYNEQFF; DNA: TGTGCCAGCAGCACCGTCGGGACAGGCCTATACAATGAGCAGTTCTTC
length: 12; size: -; V: TRBV2; D: TRBD1; J: TRBJ2-7; CDR3: CASRGDSREQYF; DNA: TGTGCCAGCAGGGGGGACAGCCGCGAGCAGTACTTC
length: 16; size: -; V: TRBV4-1; D: TRBD2; J: TRBJ2-7; CDR3: CASSQITSGGYNEQYF; DNA: TGCGCCAGCAGCCAAATTACTAGCGGGGGTTACAATGAGCAGTACTTC
length: 15; size: once; V: TRBV15; D: -; J: TRBJ2-3; CDR3: CATRADRPPPITQYF; DNA: TGTGCCACCAGAGCGGACAGACCACCTCCTATCACGCAGTATTTT
length: 14; size: many; V: TRBV7-9; D: TRBD1; J: TRBJ1-5; CDR3: CASSSTGGNQPQHF; DNA: TGTGCCAGCAGTTCGACAGGGGGCAATCAGCCCCAGCATTTT
length: 17; size: few; V: TRBV24-1; D: -; J: TRBJ2-3; CDR3: CATSAQGGGSSTDTQYF; DNA: TGTGCCACCAGTGCTCAGGGTGGAGGTTCTAGCACAGATACGCAGTATTTT
length: 15; size: few; V: TRBV20-1; D: TRBD2; J: TRBJ2-7; CDR3: CSAREIAGVNYEQYF; DNA: TGCAGTGCTAGAGAAATAGCGGGAGTAAACTACGAGCAGTACTTC
length: 12; size: -; V: TRBV18; D: -; J: TRBJ1-2; CDR3: CASSHSLYGYTF; DNA: TGTGCCAGCTCACATAGTTTGTATGGCTACACCTTC
length: 13; size: -; V: TRBV6-6; D: TRBD1; J: TRBJ2-2; CDR3: CASRGQGVGELFF; DNA: TGTGCCAGCAGAGGACAGGGAGTCGGGGAGCTGTTTTTT